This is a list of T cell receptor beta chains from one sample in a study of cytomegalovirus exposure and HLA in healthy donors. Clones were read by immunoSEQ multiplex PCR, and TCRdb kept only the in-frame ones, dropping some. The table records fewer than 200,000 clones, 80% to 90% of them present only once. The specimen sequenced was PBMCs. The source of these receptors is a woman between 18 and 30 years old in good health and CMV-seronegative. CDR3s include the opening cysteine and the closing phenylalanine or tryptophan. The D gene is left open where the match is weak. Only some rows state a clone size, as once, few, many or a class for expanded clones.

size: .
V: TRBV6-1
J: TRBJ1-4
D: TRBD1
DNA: TGTGCCAGCAGTGCCCGGGACAGGGGGATTGATGAAAAACTGTTTTTT
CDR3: CASSARDRGIDEKLFF

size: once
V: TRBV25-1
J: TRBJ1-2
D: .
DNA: TGTGCCAGCAGTGAATCCTATTCCAGAGTCCGGGGTGGCTACACCTTC
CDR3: CASSESYSRVRGGYTF

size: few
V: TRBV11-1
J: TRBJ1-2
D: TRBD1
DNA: TGTGCCAGCAGCCGGGACAGGGATGGCTACACCTTC
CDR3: CASSRDRDGYTF

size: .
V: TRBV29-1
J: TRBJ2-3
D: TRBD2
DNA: TGCAGCGTTGAGCCATCTAGCGGGAGCAGCGCAGATACGCAGTATTTT
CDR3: CSVEPSSGSSADTQYF

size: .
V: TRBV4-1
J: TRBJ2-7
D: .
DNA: TGCGCCAGCAGCCAATACTTCTCCTACGAGCAGTACTTC
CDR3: CASSQYFSYEQYF

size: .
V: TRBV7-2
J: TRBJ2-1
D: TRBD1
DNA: TGTGCCAGCAGAACAGGGGCTGAGCAGTTCTTC
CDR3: CASRTGAEQFF

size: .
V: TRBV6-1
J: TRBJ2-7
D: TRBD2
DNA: TGTGCCAGCAATCCGTCTAGCGGGAGTCCCTACGAGCAGTACTTC
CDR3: CASNPSSGSPYEQYF

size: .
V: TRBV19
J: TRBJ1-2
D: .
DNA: TGTGCCAGTACCCCCCGAGGACAGACAAGGACCTATGGCTACACCTTC
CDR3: CASTPRGQTRTYGYTF

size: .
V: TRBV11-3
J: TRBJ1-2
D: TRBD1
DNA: TGTGCCAGCAGCTTGAACAGGGGAGCTAACTATGGCTACACCTTC
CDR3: CASSLNRGANYGYTF

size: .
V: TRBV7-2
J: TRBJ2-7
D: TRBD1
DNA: TGTGCCAGCAGCCCCCACAGGGGACCCCTCGATTTGAGGTCCTACGAGCAGTACTTC
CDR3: CASSPHRGPLDLRSYEQYF

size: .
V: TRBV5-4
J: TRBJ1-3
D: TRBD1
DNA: TGTGCCAGCAGCTACAGATCCGGGACAGGTTCTGGAAACACCATATATTTT
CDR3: CASSYRSGTGSGNTIYF

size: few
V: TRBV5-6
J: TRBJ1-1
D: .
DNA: TGTGCCAGCAGCTTGGTGCGGGTGAACACTGAAGCTTTCTTT
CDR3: CASSLVRVNTEAFF

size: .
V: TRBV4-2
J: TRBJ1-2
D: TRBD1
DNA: TGTGCCAGCAGCCAAGGGACAGGGGAGTCGGCTAACTATGGCTACACCTTC
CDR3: CASSQGTGESANYGYTF

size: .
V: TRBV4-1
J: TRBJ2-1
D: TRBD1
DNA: TGCGCCAGCAGCCAAGTGGACAGGGGGCCCTACAATGAGCAGTTCTTC
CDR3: CASSQVDRGPYNEQFF

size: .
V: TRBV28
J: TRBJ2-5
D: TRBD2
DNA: TGTGCCAGCAGTTTCTTGGCCGGGACTAGCGGGACGGAGACCCAGTACTTC
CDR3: CASSFLAGTSGTETQYF

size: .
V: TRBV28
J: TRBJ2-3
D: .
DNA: TGTGCCAGCAGTTCCCAGTTAGATACGCAGTATTTT
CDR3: CASSSQLDTQYF

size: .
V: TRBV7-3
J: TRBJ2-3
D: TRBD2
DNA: TGTGCCAGCAGCTTATGGGCTTTATCGGGGACTAGCGGAAAAGATACGCAGTATTTT
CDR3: CASSLWALSGTSGKDTQYF

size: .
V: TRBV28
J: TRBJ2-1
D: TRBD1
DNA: TGTGCCAGCAGTTTATGGCCCACAGGGGGCGTGAATGAGCAGTTCTTC
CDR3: CASSLWPTGGVNEQFF

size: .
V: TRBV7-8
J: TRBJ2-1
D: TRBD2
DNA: TGTGCCAGCAGCTCCAGAGCGGGAGGGTACAATGAGCAGTTCTTC
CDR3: CASSSRAGGYNEQFF